These 21 T cell receptor beta chains were sequenced from one sample in a study of Tregs in tolerant kidney transplant recipients. Using immunoSEQ multiplex PCR, the repertoire was profiled, and TCRdb retains in-frame clones only, with some absent. Among 240,000 or so clones listed, roughly 84% were seen once. Material for sequencing was CD4+ T cells from blood. These receptors came from a human donor in good health.

The chain couples TRBV5-8 to TRBJ1-5; weak D call: TRBD1 (5 bases). From germline, CDR1 is SGHTS and CDR2 YDEGEE. Trimming left V 5 bases short and J 0 bases short, with 12 bases between. This CDR3 spans 15 amino acids. For the CDR3, the DNA is TGTGCCAGCAGATATTGGGGCTCTAGCAATCAGCCCCAGCATTTT. It translates to CASRYWGSSNQPQHF.

The chain recombines TRBV19 with TRBJ1-3, with no clear D. Germline CDR1 and CDR2: LNHDA and SQIVND (reference sequence). This CDR3 is built from 13 residues. V dropped 3 bases and J dropped 4 bases, with 7 bases sitting between them. The CDR3: CASSMSRGNTIYF. DNA of the CDR3: TGTGCCAGTAGTATGTCACGAGGAAACACCATATATTTT.

The genes are TRBV7-3 and TRBJ1-1; TRBD1 matches at 8 bases. This CDR3 region has 13 residues. The J segment lost 1 base and the V segment lost 9 bases, leaving 4 bases of the junction unmatched. Per the germline V gene, CDR1 is SGHTA and CDR2 is FQGTGA. CDR3 sequence reads: CASRTGPNTEAFF. The CDR3 nucleotides are TGTGCCAGTCGGACAGGGCCGAACACTGAAGCTTTCTTT. The whole variable domain, remainder taken from reference TRBV7-3 and TRBJ1-1, is GAGVSQTPSNKVTEKGKYVELRCDPISGHTALYWYRQSLGQGPEFLIYFQGTGAADDSGLPNDRFFAVRPEGSVSTLKIQRTERGDSAVYLCASRTGPNTEAFFGQGTRLTVV.

This clone has only a few counts. The J gene is TRBJ2-5, the V gene TRBV6-6, with 7 positions matching TRBD1. Germline V gene sequence: CDR1 MNHNY, CDR2 SVGAGI (reference sequence). V lost 6 bases and J lost 2; bases outside the gene matches: 3. This CDR3 has 13 amino acids. The CDR3 DNA reads TGTGCCAGCAGGCGACAGGGTCAAGAGACCCAGTACTTC. This sequence encodes CASRRQGQETQYF.

This clone was picked up one time. Other DNA sequences within the sample encode an identical CDR3. V and J are TRBV6-1 and TRBJ2-7, with 9 bases fitting TRBD1. The CDR3 loop spans 13 amino acids. After removal of 6 bases from V and 5 bases from J, the junction contained 5 bases not matched to a gene. Germline assignment: CDR1 MNHNS and CDR2 SASEGT. The CDR3 DNA sequence: TGTGCCAGCAGCAGGACAGGGGTGGACGAGCAGTACTTC. Amino acid sequence: CASSRTGVDEQYF.

This chain joins TRBV6-6 and TRBJ1-2, with D hard to call. Deletions cut 5 bases from V and 4 bases from J, with 5 bases between. Germline V CDR1 and CDR2: MNHNY, SVGAGI (reference sequence). This CDR3 has 11 residues. CDR3 amino acids: CASSASYGYTF. The CDR3 nucleotides read TGTGCCAGCAGTGCGAGCTATGGCTACACCTTC.

The gene calls are TRBV6-5 and TRBJ1-5; 8 nucleotides agree with TRBD1. The CDR3 covers 13 residues. V dropped 2 bases and J dropped 10; count of bases not matched to a gene: 4. Germline CDR1 is MNHEY and CDR2 is SVGAGI. Written as DNA, the CDR3 is TGTGCCAGCAGTTACCGACAGGGGAGCCCCCAGCATTTT. Protein: CASSYRQGSPQHF.

J is TRBJ2-7 and V is TRBV10-1, with 7 bases aligning to TRBD2. Germline CDR1 is WNHNN and CDR2 is SYGVQD (reference sequence). J was trimmed by 1 base and V by 1 base; bases with no gene match: 7. CDR3 length: 16 amino acids. The DNA for the CDR3 is TGCGCCAGCAGTGAGTTTCTGGGGGGGGGTTCCTACGAGCAGTACTTC. It encodes CASSEFLGGGSYEQYF.

The CDR3 DNA follows: TGTGCCACCAGCAGAGAGTCCGGGACAGGGTCGGGCGAGCAGTACTTC. Residues: CATSRESGTGSGEQYF. The chain is built from TRBV15 and TRBJ2-7, with 9 bases matching TRBD1. This CDR3 has 16 residues. Germline CDR1 and CDR2: LNHNV and YYDKDF (reference sequence). Trimming took 0 bases from V and 6 from J; bases not matched to a gene: 9.

This clone showed up just a few times. In the same sample, other DNA sequences code for this CDR3. The V call is TRBV5-1, the J call TRBJ2-3; D gene ambiguous. Germline CDR1 reads SGHRS; CDR2 reads YFSETQ. CDR3 size: 12 residues. V was pared by 4 bases and J by 2 bases, with 5 bases between. CDR3 protein: CASSTPTDTQYF. The CDR3 DNA follows: TGCGCCAGCAGCACCCCCACAGATACGCAGTATTTT.

The gene calls are TRBV5-1 and TRBJ2-3; TRBD2 matches at 9 bases. The CDR3 runs to 14 residues. Per the germline V gene, CDR1 is SGHRS and CDR2 is YFSETQ. V trimming: 1 base; J trimming: 3 bases; junction bases outside the gene matches: 0. CDR3 loop: CASSLTSGTDTQYF. CDR3 bases: TGCGCCAGCAGCTTGACTAGCGGGACAGATACGCAGTATTTT.

This CDR3 reads CASSYSGYGYTF. CDR3 nucleotide sequence: TGTGCCAGCAGTTACTCAGGCTATGGCTACACCTTC. This chain connects TRBV6-6 to TRBJ1-2; no clear D. The CDR3 loop spans 12 amino acids. Trimming stripped 0 bases from V and 4 bases from J, with 3 bases between. CDR1 is MNHNY and CDR2 is SVGAGI in the germline V gene (reference sequence).

In this sample, this clone turned up once. V and J are TRBV6-5 and TRBJ2-2, with 7 bases identical to TRBD1. V was clipped by 6 bases and J by 0 bases; unmatched bases: 4. From germline, CDR1 is MNHEY and CDR2 SVGAGI. The CDR3 runs to 15 residues. The CDR3 loop is CASSRGQSNTGELFF. The CDR3 DNA follows: TGTGCCAGCAGCCGGGGACAGTCGAACACCGGGGAGCTGTTTTTT.

This clone was picked up one time. This chain uses TRBV5-4 with TRBJ2-5; 13 positions agree with TRBD2. The DNA end is a closer match to TRBJ2-7, so the J assignment may be wrong. The CDR3 is 15 amino acids. Germline CDR1 is SGHNT and CDR2 is YYREEE (reference sequence). The CDR3: CASSLGTSGRDEQYF. The CDR3 nucleotides read TGTGCCAGCAGCTTGGGGACTAGCGGGAGAGACGAGCAGTACTTC.

The J gene is TRBJ2-1, the V gene TRBV4-1; D ambiguous. This CDR3 contains 17 residues. Germline V lookup: CDR1 MGHRA, CDR2 YSYEKL. V shed 1 base and J shed 2 bases, with 15 bases lying between them. Here the CDR3 reads CASSQGRARVTYNEQFF. The CDR3 nucleotides read TGCGCCAGCAGCCAAGGTAGGGCCCGGGTCACCTACAATGAGCAGTTCTTC.

V and J are TRBV7-2 and TRBJ2-1; D ambiguous. The V end was cut by 8 bases, the J end by 4 bases, with 12 bases between. The CDR3 has 13 residues. CDR1 SGHTA and CDR2 FQGNSA come from the germline V gene. This CDR3 reads CASSEQPYNEQFF. In DNA form, the CDR3 reads TGTGCCAGCTCCGAACAGCCTTACAATGAGCAGTTCTTC.

The chain is built from TRBV5-1 and TRBJ2-2, with TRBD2 matching 14 bases. Germline V lookup: CDR1 SGHRS, CDR2 YFSETQ. The CDR3 runs to 16 residues. J gave up 9 bases and V 6 bases, and 10 bases lay outside the gene matches. CDR3 amino acids: CASTSPGTSGRRELFF. As DNA, the CDR3 is TGCGCCAGCACCTCCCCCGGGACTAGCGGGAGAAGGGAGCTGTTTTTT.

The chain is built from TRBV15 and TRBJ1-1; TRBD1 agrees at 7 bases. With 3 bases clipped from V and 11 bases from J, the junction kept 6 bases outside the gene matches. CDR3 length: 12 amino acids. CDR1 LNHNV and CDR2 YYDKDF come from the germline V gene (reference sequence). As DNA, the CDR3 is TGTGCCACCAGCAGCCGACAGGGTTCGGCTTTCTTT. Encoded protein: CATSSRQGSAFF.

CDR3 sequence (DNA): TGTGCCAGCAGCTTAGGGGTTGGCACAGATACGCAGTATTTT. Translated, it gives CASSLGVGTDTQYF. The chain links TRBV7-6 to TRBJ2-3, with D uncertain. Germline V gene sequence: CDR1 SGHVS, CDR2 FNYEAQ. The CDR3 spans 14 residues. V shed 1 base and J shed 1 base, with 6 bases lying between them.

A note on this clone: The junction departs from the called germline gene at one end, perhaps through a read error. J is TRBJ2-3 and V is TRBV30; 7 bases fit TRBD2. Germline CDR1 GTSNPN, CDR2 SVGIG (reference sequence). The CDR3 spans 15 residues. The CDR3 here is CAYGGGRERGDTQCF. CDR3 nucleotide sequence: TGTGCCTATGGAGGCGGGCGGGAGAGGGGAGATACGCAGTGTTTT.

CDR3 sequence: CASSWSRAPLSYEQYF. CDR3 in DNA: TGTGCCAGCAGTTGGTCCAGGGCGCCCCTCTCCTACGAGCAGTACTTC. The chain employs TRBV6-5 and TRBJ2-5; D perhaps matches TRBD1 (5 bases). The DNA end is more similar to TRBJ2-7, so the J call may be wrong. This CDR3 region has 16 residues. Per germline, CDR1 MNHEY and CDR2 SVGAGI.